Listed below are T cell receptor beta chains from one sample, sequenced in a study of human T cells and chemical hapten exposure. MiXCR, applied by TCRdb to the RACE reads, yields one record per CDR3 protein. The sample includes about 130,000 distinct CDR3 sequences, 8.5% to 9.5% of them seen just once. The source material was whole blood. Receptors originate from a male donor in good health. Some clones in this sample may be carry-over from other donors' samples. The CDR3 runs from the conserved cysteine through the conserved F or W. A D gene is named only where the DNA matches it firmly. A row's size may be missing; if present it is once, few, many or a size class.

j_gene | v_gene | d_gene | abundance | CDR3nt | CDR3aa
TRBJ1-5 | TRBV12-3/TRBV12-4 | - | many | TGTGCCAGCAGTCCATCCCCAGGGGATGATAGCAATCAGCCCCAGCATTTT | CASSPSPGDDSNQPQHF
TRBJ2-5 | TRBV20-1 | TRBD2 | - | TGCAGTGCCCCTAAACTAGCGGGAGGGATGGAGACCCAGTACTTC | CSAPKLAGGMETQYF
TRBJ2-5 | TRBV7-9 | - | - | TGTGCCAGCAGCTCACCGGGAGCCAAGGAGACCCAGTACTTC | CASSSPGAKETQYF
TRBJ2-3 | TRBV6-6 | TRBD2 | few | TGTGCCAGCAGTTGGATCGGACTAGCGGGGGATTCAGATACGCAGTATTTT | CASSWIGLAGDSDTQYF
TRBJ2-3 | TRBV11-2 | - | many | TGTGCCAGCACCCCGTTAGAGACCCGCACAGATACGCAGTATTTT | CASTPLETRTDTQYF
TRBJ2-3 | TRBV20-1 | TRBD1 | many | TGCAGTGCACGCACAGGGGAAGAAGGCACAGATACGCAGTATTTT | CSARTGEEGTDTQYF
TRBJ2-7 | TRBV19 | - | few | TGTGCCAGTAGTATGGTGGGGAGTCAATCCTACGAGCAGTACTTC | CASSMVGSQSYEQYF
TRBJ1-2 | TRBV15 | - | many | TGTGCCACCAGCAGGGGCGGACAGAGTAACTATGGCTACACCTTC | CATSRGGQSNYGYTF
TRBJ2-7 | TRBV6-5 | - | many | TGTGCCAGCAGGTCCCCCAGTCGCGAGCAGTACTTC | CASRSPSREQYF
TRBJ1-2 | TRBV7-9 | - | many | TGTGCCAGCAGCTCCCAGGGAGGCTACACCTTC | CASSSQGGYTF
TRBJ1-1 | TRBV5-5 | - | - | TGTGCCAGCAGCTTGGGCAGGATTAACACTGAAGCTTTCTTT | CASSLGRINTEAFF
TRBJ2-1 | TRBV27 | TRBD1 | - | TGTGCCAGCAGTACCTCCGGGACAGGGGTCTACAATGAGCAGTTCTTC | CASSTSGTGVYNEQFF
TRBJ2-3 | TRBV14 | TRBD2 | - | TGTGCCAGCAGCCAAGATGGGACTAGCGGGAGTGCGCAGTATTTT | CASSQDGTSGSAQYF
TRBJ2-1 | TRBV7-9 | - | - | TGTGCCAGCAGCCTAACAGGGTACGATGAGCAGTTCTTC | CASSLTGYDEQFF
TRBJ2-5 | TRBV10-3 | - | few | TGTGCCATCAGCAACCGTCAAGAGACCCAGTACTTC | CAISNRQETQYF
TRBJ2-5 | TRBV6-5 | - | - | TGTGCCAGCAGTTACTTGGAGGGTTCGGAGACCCAGTACTTC | CASSYLEGSETQYF
TRBJ1-5 | TRBV19 | - | many | TGTGCCAGTAGTATAGATCGGACCTTCAATCAGCCCCAGCATTTT | CASSIDRTFNQPQHF
TRBJ1-2 | TRBV19 | TRBD1 | - | TGTGCCAGTAGTATGACCCCCGGGACAGGGTTTCGTGGCTACACCTTC | CASSMTPGTGFRGYTF
TRBJ1-5 | TRBV5-1 | - | - | TGCGCCAGCAGCTTCGGGGAGAGCAATCAGCCCCAGCATTTT | CASSFGESNQPQHF
TRBJ2-3 | TRBV20-1 | - | - | TGCAGTGCTAGAGCCCTTTTACAGGGAACAGATACGCAGTATTTT | CSARALLQGTDTQYF
TRBJ1-3 | TRBV5-5 | - | many | TGTGCCAGCAGTTTACAGGGCCGTCTACGAACTGGAAACACCATATATTTT | CASSLQGRLRTGNTIYF
TRBJ2-1 | TRBV6-1 | TRBD2 | - | TGTGCCAGTGAGCGACTAGCGGGATATGAGCAGTTCTTC | CASERLAGYEQFF
TRBJ2-5 | TRBV6-1 | - | - | TGTGCCAGCAGGCAGGCAGGTGGACAAGAGACCCAGTACTTC | CASRQAGGQETQYF
TRBJ2-7 | TRBV2 | TRBD2 | - | TGTGCCAGCAGTGAAGAGCTTTGGGGACTAGCGGGGGGAAGCTCCTACGAGCAGTACTTC | CASSEELWGLAGGSSYEQYF
TRBJ2-6 | TRBV9 | - | few | TGTGCCAGCAGCGTAGAGGTTACAGGTGGCTCTGGGGCCAACGTCCTGACTTTC | CASSVEVTGGSGANVLTF
TRBJ2-7 | TRBV10-2 | TRBD2 | few | TGCGCCAGCAGGACCCCGACTAGCCTTGCCTACGAGCAGTACTTC | CASRTPTSLAYEQYF
TRBJ1-1 | TRBV2 | - | - | TGTGCCAGCAGTGCTCGGGGCGCTGAAGCTTTCTTT | CASSARGAEAFF
TRBJ2-3 | TRBV9 | TRBD2 | - | TGTGCCAGCAGCGTAGAGCCCCTGAGGCGGGGGGGACTTCACACAGATACGCAGTATTTT | CASSVEPLRRGGLHTDTQYF
TRBJ1-2 | TRBV7-9 | TRBD1 | - | TGTGCCAGCAGGGTCGCAGGGGGCGCGGACTATGGCTACACCTTC | CASRVAGGADYGYTF